This TCR beta chain stems from a study of T cells in women clearing cervical HPV infection. In the study overall: Donors had HPV16-related CIN3 or worse; 2 had invasive cancer. HLA type stays a possible confounder, typing being limited.

Sequencing was performed with immunoSEQ multiplex PCR; in TCRdb, only in-frame clones are kept and a portion is missing. This table lists around 21,000 clones. The sample consisted of blood buffy coat. This sequence was found in a woman aged 18 to 75 with a cervical HPV16 infection that either progressed to CIN3+ or cleared (not recorded which).

The CDR3 reads CASSWGTAPRGQPQHF. Partial CDR3 DNA: TGCGCCAGCAGCTGGGGGACAGCCCCAAGAGGTCAGCCC. This chain uses TRBV5-1 with TRBJ1-5; 7 nucleotides align to TRBD1. The CDR3 end is not reached by the read, which stops 3 residues before it; the germline J gene fills it in. V shed 3 bases, J shed 6 bases, and the junction held 12 bases outside the gene matches. The germline gives CDR1 SGHRS, CDR2 YFSETQ. CDR3 length: 16 amino acids. Full variable domain (outside the CDR3, taken from reference TRBV5-1 and TRBJ1-5): KAGVTQTPRYLIKTRGQQVTLSCSPISGHRSVSWYQQTPGQGLQFLFEYFSETQRNKGNFPGRFSGRQFSNSRSEMNVSTLELGDSALYLCASSWGTAPRGQPQHFGDGTRLSIL.